Listed below are T cell receptor beta chains from one sample, sequenced in a study of blood T cells in healthy people across ages. Via MiXCR, TCRdb re-called the 5' RACE reads, giving one row per CDR3 protein. The sample consists of about 1,600,000 distinct CDR3 sequences, about 43% of them appearing once. Material for sequencing was blood. These receptors all stem from a woman younger than 35 in good health. CDR3s include the opening cysteine and the closing phenylalanine or tryptophan. The D gene is left open where the match is weak. Clone size is given for some rows only: seen once, a few or many times, or a class if the clone is expanded.

v_call,clone_size,j_call,d_call,cdr3_nt,cdr3_aa
TRBV6-5,NA,TRBJ2-5,TRBD2,TGTGCCAGCAGTATGGGAGCGGGGGGTTTCAATGAGCAGTACTTC,CASSMGAGGFNEQYF
TRBV6-6,many,TRBJ2-3,NA,TGTGCCAGCAGTTACTCGCCAGGGGCAGATACGCAGTATTTT,CASSYSPGADTQYF
TRBV20-1,few,TRBJ1-1,NA,TGCAGTGCTTGCGACGGAGCAGGGTGGGAGACTGAAGCTTTCTTT,CSACDGAGWETEAFF
TRBV15,NA,TRBJ2-5,NA,TGTGCCACCAGCGGCGGAGCAGTCCAAGAGACCCAGTACTTC,CATSGGAVQETQYF
TRBV21-1,NA,TRBJ2-5,NA,TGTGCCAGCAGCAGTCTGGTGATCCGTGTTTACTACGGGCAGTACTTC,CASSSLVIRVYYGQYF
TRBV11-2,many,TRBJ1-2,NA,TGTGCCAGCAGCTTAGGCGGGTTTGGCTACACCTTC,CASSLGGFGYTF
TRBV12-3/TRBV12-4,few,TRBJ2-3,NA,TGTGCCAGCAGTTCCCAACAGGTGTCCGATACGCAGTATTTT,CASSSQQVSDTQYF
TRBV6-6,few,TRBJ1-1,TRBD1,TGTGCCAGCAATCGGGACAGGGCCAACGAAGCTTTCTTT,CASNRDRANEAFF
TRBV6-2/TRBV6-3,NA,TRBJ2-2,TRBD2,TGTGCCAGCAGACCCCATTCTAGCGGGAGGGCATGGACCGGGGAGCTGTTTTTT,CASRPHSSGRAWTGELFF
TRBV25-1,few,TRBJ1-2,NA,TGTGCCAGCAGCCTATTATATGGCTACACCTTC,CASSLLYGYTF
TRBV28,NA,TRBJ2-1,TRBD2,TGTGCCAGCAGTTACCCGGGACTAGCGGGAAGGAATGAGCAGTTCTTC,CASSYPGLAGRNEQFF
TRBV20-1,few,TRBJ1-2,NA,TGCAGCAGAACAAGTGGAGGAAGTGGCTACACCTTC,CSRTSGGSGYTF
TRBV3-1,few,TRBJ2-7,NA,TGTGCCAGCAGCCAAGATTTTGGCAGAGTGTTGGAGCAGTACTTC,CASSQDFGRVLEQYF
TRBV4-1,NA,TRBJ2-7,TRBD2,TGCGCCAGCAGCCCCGGACATAGCGGGCACTACGAGCAGTACTTC,CASSPGHSGHYEQYF
TRBV2,NA,TRBJ2-1,NA,TGTGCCAGCAGTGAACAGCAGCTCTCCTACAATGAGCAGTTCTTC,CASSEQQLSYNEQFF
TRBV25-1,NA,TRBJ1-2,NA,TGTGCCAGTACCGGGGGGAATTACTATGGCTACACCTTC,CASTGGNYYGYTF
TRBV28,NA,TRBJ2-7,NA,TGTGCCAGCAGTCGTTGGGGCGGCGAGCAGTACTTC,CASSRWGGEQYF
TRBV27,few,TRBJ2-7,TRBD1,TGTGCCAGCAGGGGTCAGAGGGGGCGCGACGAGCAGTACTTC,CASRGQRGRDEQYF
TRBV2,few,TRBJ2-7,TRBD1,TGTGCCAGCAGTGACGAGGGGGCCGCTAGGGAGCAGTACTTC,CASSDEGAAREQYF
TRBV20-1,once,TRBJ1-2,TRBD1,TGCAGTGCTAGACCGTCCGGGACAGGGCTTACTGACTATGGCTACACCTTC,CSARPSGTGLTDYGYTF
TRBV6-2/TRBV6-3,few,TRBJ2-3,NA,TGTGCCAGCAGTGACACCGGGACAAACACAGATACGCAGTATTTT,CASSDTGTNTDTQYF
TRBV12-3/TRBV12-4,NA,TRBJ2-1,NA,TGTGCCCGCAGTTTAGACACGAATGAGCAGTTCTTC,CARSLDTNEQFF
TRBV2,NA,TRBJ2-3,NA,TGTGCCAGCCCGGGAAGAACCACAGATAAGCAGTATTTT,CASPGRTTDKQYF
TRBV15,NA,TRBJ1-5,NA,TGTGCCACCAGCAGAGATCGGGGATATCAGCCCCAGCATTTT,CATSRDRGYQPQHF
TRBV6-5,few,TRBJ1-1,NA,TGTGCAGTCGGGCGGTTGGGTTACACTGAAGCTTTCTTT,CAVGRLGYTEAFF
TRBV28,NA,TRBJ1-1,NA,TGTGCCAGCAGTCCCTCTTTGGGGGCCACTGAAGCTTTCTTT,CASSPSLGATEAFF
TRBV13,once,TRBJ2-5,NA,TGTGCCAGCAGCGCCGGAGCTAAGGGACATTCCATCGAGACCCAGTACTTC,CASSAGAKGHSIETQYF
TRBV5-1,once,TRBJ2-1,TRBD1,TGCGCTAGCAGCTTGGAGGGCAGGGGGCATGAGCAGTTCTTC,CASSLEGRGHEQFF
TRBV28,few,TRBJ2-6,TRBD1,TGTGCCAGCAGTCGACAGGGGGCAGCCGGGGCCAACGTCCTGACTTTC,CASSRQGAAGANVLTF
TRBV20-1,NA,TRBJ1-1,TRBD1,TGCAGTGCTTGGATACAGGGGGGAGGTACTGAAGCTTTCTTT,CSAWIQGGGTEAFF
TRBV25-1,NA,TRBJ1-1,NA,TGTGCCAGCAGTGAATATTTCGCCACTGAAGCTTTCTTT,CASSEYFATEAFF
TRBV15,NA,TRBJ2-1,TRBD2,TGTGCCACCAGCAGAGGCGCGGGAGCAAATGAGCAGTTCTTC,CATSRGAGANEQFF
TRBV10-3,few,TRBJ1-2,TRBD1,TGTGCCATCAGTGAGGGACAGGGAAACGGGGGCTACACCTTC,CAISEGQGNGGYTF
TRBV5-1,NA,TRBJ1-1,NA,TGCGCCAGCAACGTGGGGCAGCCGAACACTGAAGCTTTCTTT,CASNVGQPNTEAFF
TRBV9,NA,TRBJ2-7,NA,TGTGCCAGCAGCGTATTTGACCTCGACTACGAGCAGTACTTC,CASSVFDLDYEQYF
TRBV6-6,few,TRBJ2-7,TRBD1,TGTGCCAGCACAGGGAGGGGACAGGGGGCTACGAATTCCTACGAGCAGTACTTC,CASTGRGQGATNSYEQYF
TRBV10-3,NA,TRBJ1-3,NA,TGTGCCACCCTGACTCCCGGCTCTGGAAACACCATATATTTT,CATLTPGSGNTIYF
TRBV7-2,NA,TRBJ2-3,NA,TGTGCCAGCAGCGGGAACCCAGGGGTTGATACGCAGTATTTT,CASSGNPGVDTQYF
TRBV6-5,few,TRBJ2-3,NA,TGTGCCAGCAGGCAAGGGGGGATACTCACAGATACGCAGTATTTT,CASRQGGILTDTQYF
TRBV20-1,NA,TRBJ2-3,NA,TGCAGTGCCCCTGGAGTATTAGATACGCAGTATTTT,CSAPGVLDTQYF
TRBV7-2,NA,TRBJ2-2,NA,TGTGCCAGCAGCTTAATGGGGGGCTCGAACACCGGAGAGCTGTTTTTT,CASSLMGGSNTGELFF
TRBV7-2,many,TRBJ2-7,TRBD2,TGTGCCAGCAGCTTAGCTAGCGGGATCTACGAGCAGTACTTC,CASSLASGIYEQYF
TRBV7-2,few,TRBJ2-4,TRBD2,TGTGCCAGCAGCTTAGTTAGTATCGGACTAGCGGGAAACATTCAGTACTTC,CASSLVSIGLAGNIQYF
TRBV12-3/TRBV12-4,NA,TRBJ2-1,TRBD2,TGTGCCAGCAGCTACTCGTCGACTAGCGGGAGCTATGAGCAGTTCTTC,CASSYSSTSGSYEQFF
TRBV7-8,NA,TRBJ2-5,TRBD1,TGTGCCAGCAGCTCCCGGGACAGGAGGCTACTAGAGACCCAGTACTTC,CASSSRDRRLLETQYF
TRBV5-1,NA,TRBJ2-2,NA,TGCGCCAGCAGCTTCTGGGCTGAGAAGAACACCGGGGAGCTGTTTTTT,CASSFWAEKNTGELFF
TRBV5-1,NA,TRBJ2-5,TRBD1,TGCGCCCCCCAGGGGAAATTCGGACAGGGGGCTTTTGGAGAGACCCAGTACTTC,CAPQGKFGQGAFGETQYF
TRBV29-1,NA,TRBJ1-1,NA,TGCAGCGTTGAGACGCGACAGGCTGTGAACACTGAAGCTTTCTTT,CSVETRQAVNTEAFF
TRBV7-9,NA,TRBJ1-2,TRBD1,TGTGCCAGCAGTTTCCCGGGACAGGGGGCGCCCGGCTACACCTTC,CASSFPGQGAPGYTF
TRBV6-5,NA,TRBJ2-7,NA,TGTGCCAGCAGTTACTCACGGGAGTCCCCCGAGCAGTACTTC,CASSYSRESPEQYF
TRBV18,NA,TRBJ2-7,NA,TGTGCCAGCTCACCACCGGGGACCCCTACCTACGAGCAGTACTTC,CASSPPGTPTYEQYF
TRBV20-1,NA,TRBJ1-2,TRBD1,TGCAGTGTTGAGCGACAGGGCACCATTTCTAACTATGGCTACACCTTC,CSVERQGTISNYGYTF
TRBV4-1,few,TRBJ1-2,NA,TGCGCCAGCAGCCAAGCCAGGGGCTCAGGGTATGGCTACACCTTC,CASSQARGSGYGYTF
TRBV7-8,NA,TRBJ1-5,TRBD1,TGTGCCAGCAGCTTAGTAGGGGGCTTGCGTAATCAGCCCCAGCATTTT,CASSLVGGLRNQPQHF
TRBV2,NA,TRBJ2-3,TRBD2,TGTGCCAGCAGTGACCCCAGAGCGGGATCTGGGACAGATACGCAGTATTTT,CASSDPRAGSGTDTQYF
TRBV28,NA,TRBJ2-7,NA,TGTGCCAGCAGTTACCCCGACGGTGTCTCCTACGAGCAGTACTTC,CASSYPDGVSYEQYF
TRBV20-1,NA,TRBJ1-2,NA,TGCAGTGCTGGACCCGGACGGGCTAACTATGGCTACACCTTC,CSAGPGRANYGYTF
TRBV11-2,NA,TRBJ2-7,NA,TGTGCCAGCAGCCGGGGTTTCTCCTACGAGCAGTACTTC,CASSRGFSYEQYF